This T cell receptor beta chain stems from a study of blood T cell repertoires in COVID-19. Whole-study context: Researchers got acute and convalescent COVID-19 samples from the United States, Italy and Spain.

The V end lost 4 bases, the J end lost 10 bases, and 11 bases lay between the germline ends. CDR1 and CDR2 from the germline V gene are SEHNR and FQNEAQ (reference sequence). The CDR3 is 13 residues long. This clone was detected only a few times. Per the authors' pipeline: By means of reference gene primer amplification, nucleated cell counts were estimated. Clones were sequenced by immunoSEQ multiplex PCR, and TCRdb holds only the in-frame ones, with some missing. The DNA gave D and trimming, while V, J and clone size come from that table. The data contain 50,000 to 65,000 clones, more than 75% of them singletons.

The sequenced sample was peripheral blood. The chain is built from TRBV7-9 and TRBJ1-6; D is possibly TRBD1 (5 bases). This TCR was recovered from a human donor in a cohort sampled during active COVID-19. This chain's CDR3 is CASSSGLTSPLHF. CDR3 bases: TGTGCCAGCAGCTCAGGGCTAACCTCACCCCTCCACTTT.